What follows is one T cell receptor (beta chain) and its context. This specimen comes from a study of blood T cell repertoires in COVID-19. Study-level background: Researchers got acute and convalescent COVID-19 samples from the United States, Italy and Spain. PBMCs, B-cell-depleted T cells, or T cells were the source of the cDNA or gDNA that made up the material.

Followed over time, Seattle patients had been enrolled while infection was active. Per germline, CDR1 SGDLS and CDR2 YYNGEE. The V gene end was trimmed by 7 bases and the J gene end by 7 bases; junction bases not matched to a gene: 7. The CDR3 covers 13 residues. How the authors handled the data: Using reference gene primer amplification, nucleated cell counts were estimated. Profiling relied on immunoSEQ multiplex PCR, and the TCRdb table lists in-frame clones only, not all of them. The V and J calls and clone size are taken from that table; D and trimming were inferred from the DNA. The table has over 80,000 clones, around two thirds seen once; the top ten hold around 3.9%.

This chain uses TRBV9 with TRBJ1-1; 10 nucleotides line up with TRBD1. Material: peripheral blood. This TCR was recovered from a man aged 70 or older with COVID-19, enrolled during active disease. CDR3 in DNA: TGTGCCAGCTCCGGGGACAGGGGATATGAAGCTTTCTTT. As protein: CASSGDRGYEAFF.